This T cell receptor (beta chain) was captured by sequencing in a study of cytomegalovirus exposure and HLA in healthy donors. Study-wide findings and caveats: TCR sequences were mostly rare, though some public TCRs occurred in many donors. Analyses of presence and absence presupposed an approximately uniform sequencing depth across donors.

This clone has more than one count but fewer than ten. Its specificity is not known. CDR1 is SGHRS, CDR2 YFSETQ, per germline. Trimming removed 0 bases from V and 7 bases from J, with 8 bases in between. The CDR3 sequence is 12 residues long. PCR was performed using 60 Vbeta and 13 Jbeta primers. Libraries were prepared by immunoSEQ multiplex PCR; TCRdb keeps only in-frame clonotypes and omits some of them. The repertoire includes roughly 150,000 clones, around 73% of them detected once, and about 1.5% sits in the top ten. The TCR comes from a male donor in good health and CMV-seronegative. This chain uses TRBV5-1 with TRBJ2-7; TRBD1 is a possible D gene (5 bases). The sample comprised PBMCs. The CDR3 nucleotides are TGCGCCAGCAGCTTGGCCTCAGGGGAGCAGTACTTC. Amino acid sequence: CASSLASGEQYF. Complete variable domain (other parts from reference TRBV5-1 and TRBJ2-7): KAGVTQTPRYLIKTRGQQVTLSCSPISGHRSVSWYQQTPGQGLQFLFEYFSETQRNKGNFPGRFSGRQFSNSRSEMNVSTLELGDSALYLCASSLASGEQYFGPGTRLTVT.